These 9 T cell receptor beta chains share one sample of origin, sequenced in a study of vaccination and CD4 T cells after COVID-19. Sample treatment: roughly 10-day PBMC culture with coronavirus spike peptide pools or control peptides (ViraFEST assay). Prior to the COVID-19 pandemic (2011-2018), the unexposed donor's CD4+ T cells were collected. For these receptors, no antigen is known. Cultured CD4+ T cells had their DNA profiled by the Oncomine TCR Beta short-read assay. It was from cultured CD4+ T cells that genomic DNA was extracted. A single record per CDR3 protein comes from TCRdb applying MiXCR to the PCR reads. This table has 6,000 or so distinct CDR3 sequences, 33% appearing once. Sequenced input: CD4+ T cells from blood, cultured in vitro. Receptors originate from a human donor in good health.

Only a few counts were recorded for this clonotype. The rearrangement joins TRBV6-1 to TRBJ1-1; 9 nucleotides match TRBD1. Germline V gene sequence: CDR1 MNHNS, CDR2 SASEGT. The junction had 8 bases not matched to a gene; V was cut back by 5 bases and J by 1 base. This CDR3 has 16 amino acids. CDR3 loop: CASSTSPGQGNTEAFF. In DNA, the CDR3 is TGTGCCAGCAGTACCTCCCCGGGACAGGGGAACACTGAAGCTTTCTTT.

The CDR3 DNA is TGTGCCAGCAGCATTACCGGGCTAAGCTACGAGCAGTACTTC. Its translation: CASSITGLSYEQYF. The V gene is TRBV9, the J gene TRBJ2-7; D not certain. CDR3 length equals 14 residues. The V end lost 4 bases, the J end lost 3 bases, and 14 bases lay between the germline ends. CDR1 is SGDLS and CDR2 is YYNGEE in the germline V gene. The full variable domain, with the rest looked up from reference TRBV9 and TRBJ2-7, is DSGVTQTPKHLITATGQRVTLRCSPRSGDLSVYWYQQSLDQGLQFLIQYYNGEERAKGNILERFSAQQFPDLHSELNLSSLELGDSALYFCASSITGLSYEQYFGPGTRLTVT.

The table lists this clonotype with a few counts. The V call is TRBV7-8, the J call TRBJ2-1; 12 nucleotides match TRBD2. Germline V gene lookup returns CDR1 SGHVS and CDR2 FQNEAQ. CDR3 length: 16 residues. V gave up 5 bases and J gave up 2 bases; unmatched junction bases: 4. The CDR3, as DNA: TGTGCCAGCAGCCCCCGACTAGCGGGGGCCTACAATGAGCAGTTCTTC. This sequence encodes CASSPRLAGAYNEQFF.

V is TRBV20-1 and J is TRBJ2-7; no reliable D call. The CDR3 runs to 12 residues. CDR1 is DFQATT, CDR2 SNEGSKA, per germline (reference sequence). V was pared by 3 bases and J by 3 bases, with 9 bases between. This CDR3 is CSARSTDYEQYF. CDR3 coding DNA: TGCAGTGCTAGGTCCACGGACTACGAGCAGTACTTC.

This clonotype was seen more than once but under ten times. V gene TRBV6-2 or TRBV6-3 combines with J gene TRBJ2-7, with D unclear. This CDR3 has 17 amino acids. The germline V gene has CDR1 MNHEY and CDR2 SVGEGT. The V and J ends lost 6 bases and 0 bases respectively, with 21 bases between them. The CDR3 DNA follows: TGTGCCAGCAGAAATAGTTTTGGAGCCAGGAGCTCCTACGAGCAGTACTTC. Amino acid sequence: CASRNSFGARSSYEQYF.

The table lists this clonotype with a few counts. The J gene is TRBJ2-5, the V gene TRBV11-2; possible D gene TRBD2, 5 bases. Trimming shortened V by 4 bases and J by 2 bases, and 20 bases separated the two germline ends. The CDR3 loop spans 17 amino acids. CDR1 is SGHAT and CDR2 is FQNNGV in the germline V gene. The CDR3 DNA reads TGTGCCAGCAGCTCCGGATGGGGTCTAGCCTCACAAGAGACCCAGTACTTC. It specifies CASSSGWGLASQETQYF.

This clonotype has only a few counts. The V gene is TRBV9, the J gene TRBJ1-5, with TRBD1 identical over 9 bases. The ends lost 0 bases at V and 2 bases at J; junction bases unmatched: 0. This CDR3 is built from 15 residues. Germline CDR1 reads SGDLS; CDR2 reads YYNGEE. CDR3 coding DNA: TGTGCCAGCAGCGTAGGGACAGGGGGCAATCAGCCCCAGCATTTT. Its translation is CASSVGTGGNQPQHF.

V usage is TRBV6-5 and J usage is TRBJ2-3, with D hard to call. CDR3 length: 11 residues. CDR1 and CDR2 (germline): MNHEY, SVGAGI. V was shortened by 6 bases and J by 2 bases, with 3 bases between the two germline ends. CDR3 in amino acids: CASRYTDTQYF. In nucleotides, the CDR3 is TGTGCCAGCAGATACACAGATACGCAGTATTTT.

CDR3 nucleotide sequence: TGTGCCAGCAGTTTCGCTAGCGGAGGAAATGAGCAGTTCTTC. It is translated as CASSFASGGNEQFF. This chain links TRBV27 with TRBJ2-1; 7 bases are shared with TRBD2. In germline, CDR1 is MNHEY, CDR2 SMNVEV (reference sequence). The V and J ends lost 3 bases and 7 bases, in that order; junction bases with no gene match: 6. The CDR3 extends over 14 amino acids.